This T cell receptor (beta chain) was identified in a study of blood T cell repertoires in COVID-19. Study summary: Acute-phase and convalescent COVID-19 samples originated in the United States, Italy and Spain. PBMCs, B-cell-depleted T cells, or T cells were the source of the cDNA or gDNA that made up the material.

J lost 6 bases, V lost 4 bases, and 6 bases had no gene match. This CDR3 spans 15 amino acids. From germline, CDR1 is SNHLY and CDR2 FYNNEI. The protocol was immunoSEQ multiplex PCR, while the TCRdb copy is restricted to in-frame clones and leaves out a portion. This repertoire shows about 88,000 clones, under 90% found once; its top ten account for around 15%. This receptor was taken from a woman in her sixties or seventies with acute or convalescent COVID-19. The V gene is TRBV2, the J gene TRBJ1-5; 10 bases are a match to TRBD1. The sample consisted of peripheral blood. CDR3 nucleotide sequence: TGTGCCAGCAGTGGGGGACAGGGGCGGGGTCAGCCCCAGCATTTT. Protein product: CASSGGQGRGQPQHF.